Below are 10 T cell receptor beta chains sequenced from a single sample in a study of T-cell reconstitution after alpha-beta-depleted transplantation in children. Unique molecular identifiers tagged the TCRbeta library. Each CDR3 protein is one row after TCRdb ran MiXCR on the PCR reads. The table includes around 450,000 distinct CDR3 sequences, 15% to 20% detected once. The source was PBMCs, mostly from graft donor cells, collected 360 days after TCRalphabeta/CD19-depleted stem cell transplant. The origin of the receptors is a boy younger than two who had a stem cell transplant for Wiskott-Aldrich syndrome, so the T cells may come from the graft donor.

This chain uses TRBV5-1 with TRBJ2-1; possibly TRBD1 for D (5 bases). There are 13 residues in the CDR3. CDR1 SGHRS and CDR2 YFSETQ come from the germline V gene. Between the trimmed V and J ends, which lost 2 bases and 4 bases, there was a span of 7 bases. The CDR3 spells CASSLQVYNEQFF. The CDR3 region has the DNA TGCGCCAGCAGCTTACAGGTATACAATGAGCAGTTCTTC.

This clonotype was seen at least ten times. The V call is TRBV12-3 or TRBV12-4, the J call TRBJ1-2; TRBD1 matches at 8 bases. The V gene end was trimmed by 5 bases and the J gene end by 4 bases; junction bases not matched to a gene: 12. The CDR3 consists of 16 residues. The CDR3 here is CASSLGTGGLSYGYTF. CDR3 DNA: TGTGCCAGCAGTCTTGGGACAGGCGGCCTCAGCTATGGCTACACCTTC.

This clonotype was counted between two and nine times. The chain recombines TRBV5-6 with TRBJ2-5; TRBD1 agrees at 9 bases. V lost 2 bases to trimming and J lost 5 bases; unmatched junction nucleotides: 10. Germline loops: CDR1 SGHDT, CDR2 YYEEEE. This CDR3 spans 16 amino acids. The CDR3 here is CASSFGTGSWTETQYF. The DNA of the CDR3 is TGTGCCAGCAGCTTCGGGACAGGGAGTTGGACGGAGACCCAGTACTTC.

The chain uses TRBV6-1 and TRBJ2-3; D may be TRBD1 (5 bases). CDR1 is MNHNS and CDR2 is SASEGT in the germline V gene. CDR3 size: 14 residues. V lost 4 bases and J 2 bases, leaving 10 bases between the germline ends. CDR3 protein: CASSAARATDTQYF. The CDR3 coding sequence is TGTGCCAGCAGTGCCGCCAGGGCCACAGATACGCAGTATTTT.

This clonotype was found a few times. The chain has TRBV3-1 and TRBJ2-1; 10 bases are a match to TRBD2. The trim removed 5 bases at V and 9 bases at J, leaving 10 bases unmatched. Germline CDR1 is LGHDT and CDR2 is YNNKEL (reference sequence). The CDR3 loop spans 15 amino acids. CDR3 DNA: TGTGCCAGCAGCATACCGGGACTAGCGCAACCTGAGCAGTTCTTC. It encodes CASSIPGLAQPEQFF.

The rearrangement uses TRBV5-1 and TRBJ2-6; D is possibly TRBD2 (5 bases). CDR3 length equals 16 residues. V dropped 3 bases and J dropped 2 bases, with 12 bases sitting between them. CDR1 is SGHRS and CDR2 is YFSETQ in the germline V gene. CDR3 DNA: TGCGCCAGCAGCTCCCCGAGGGCGGCTGGGGCCAACGTCCTGACTTTC. It codes for CASSSPRAAGANVLTF. The full variable domain, its missing parts supplied by reference TRBV5-1 and TRBJ2-6, is KAGVTQTPRYLIKTRGQQVTLSCSPISGHRSVSWYQQTPGQGLQFLFEYFSETQRNKGNFPGRFSGRQFSNSRSEMNVSTLELGDSALYLCASSSPRAAGANVLTFGAGSRLTVL.

The chain is built from TRBV29-1 and TRBJ2-6; 7 nucleotides agree with TRBD1. The trim removed 7 bases at V and 2 bases at J, leaving 5 bases unmatched. The CDR3 has 14 amino acids. Germline V gives CDR1 SQVTM, CDR2 ANQGSEA. The CDR3 coding sequence is TGCAGCGCCCTGACAGGGACTGGGGCCAACGTCCTGACTTTC. Translation gives CSALTGTGANVLTF.

The chain carries TRBV5-1 and TRBJ2-5; D may match TRBD1 or TRBD2 (5 bases each). Trimming took 0 bases from V and 4 from J, leaving 13 bases between them. Germline CDR1 reads SGHRS; CDR2 reads YFSETQ. The length of the CDR3 is 15 residues. Written as DNA, the CDR3 is TGCGCCAGCAGCTTGGCTCCGGGACCGGTAGAGACCCAGTACTTC. It codes for CASSLAPGPVETQYF.

V gene TRBV7-9 combines with J gene TRBJ2-2; 11 bases map to TRBD2. V trimming: 6 bases; J trimming: 7 bases; junction bases outside the gene matches: 4. The CDR3 length is 14 residues. Germline V CDR1 and CDR2: SEHNR, FQNEAQ (reference sequence). DNA of the CDR3: TGTGCCAGCAGAACCGGGACTAGCGGCGGGGAGCTGTTTTTT. Its translation is CASRTGTSGGELFF.

A note on this clonotype: One end of the junction varies from germline; a read error may be responsible. The chain has TRBV27 and TRBJ2-7; 8 bases align to TRBD1. Looked up from germline, CDR1 is MNHEY and CDR2 is SMNVEV (reference sequence). The CDR3 length is 14 residues. The CDR3 nucleotides are TGTGCCAGCAGCCATTTCGGACAGGGCTACGAGCAGTATTTC. Encoded protein: CASSHFGQGYEQYF.